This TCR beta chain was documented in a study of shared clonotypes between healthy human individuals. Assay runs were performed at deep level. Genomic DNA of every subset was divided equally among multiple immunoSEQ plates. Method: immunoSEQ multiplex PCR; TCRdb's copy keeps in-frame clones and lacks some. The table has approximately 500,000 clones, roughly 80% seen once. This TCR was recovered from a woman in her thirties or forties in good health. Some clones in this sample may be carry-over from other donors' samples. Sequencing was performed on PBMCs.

In nucleotides, the CDR3 is TGTGCCAGCATAACTAGCGGGAGTGCGAACACCGGGGAGCTGTTTTTT. It is translated as CASITSGSANTGELFF. The chain uses TRBV2 and TRBJ2-2; 11 bases fit TRBD2. CDR1 SNHLY and CDR2 FYNNEI come from the germline V gene. The V and J ends lost 7 bases and 0 bases, in that order; junction bases with no gene match: 4. This CDR3 is 16 amino acids long.